What follows describes a single T cell receptor (beta chain). A single count supports this clone. The clone's antigen remains unknown. Base qualities are not provided; no much larger clone lies one nucleotide away. Each collaborating institution followed its own protocols to collect whole blood in K2EDTA tubes. Collaborator samples were shipped for TCRbeta analysis as frozen whole blood, isolated PBMCs, or DNA extracted from either sample type. Ends trimmed: V by 3 bases, J by 6 bases; bases unmatched to a gene: 8. As encoded in the germline V gene (reference sequence), CDR1 is SGHNT while CDR2 is YYREEE. Measured from the cysteine to the phenylalanine, the CDR3 is 14 residues long. Only the CDR3 DNA is retained, 42 bases long and in frame from the first base. This record belongs to a study of blood T cell repertoires in COVID-19 (dated by TCRdb to between 2020 and 2021). Study-level background: Collaborator samples came from the United States, Italy and Spain and covered acute and convalescent phases of COVID-19. The material from the prospective study consisted of cDNA or gDNA derived from T cells, B-cell-depleted T cells, or PBMCs. The dataset comprised deeply sampled blood TCRbeta repertoires from subjects exposed to, actively infected with, or recovered from COVID-19. The sample metadata nearly always contained a de-identified subject ID, COVID-19 status, age in years and sex. Where HLA class I and class II types were available, the types were taken from metadata supplied by the sample provider, not from assay-based typing. Samples were obtained from the ongoing ImmuneRACE study (first 160 participants) and from about 1,300 subjects provided by 6 global collaborators. The repertoires were released in a freely available public database intended as a resource for research on the immune response to SARS-CoV-2. General study outcomes and caveats: The amount of clinical and demographic metadata varied by source and participant and was provided uncurated.

TCRbeta CDR3 regions were amplified from genomic DNA by means of the immunoSEQ Assay, a bias-controlled multiplex PCR. Turning to the authors' computational methods: The number of nucleated cells in each sample was estimated from the amplification of reference gene primers within the assay. To quantify the absolute abundance of each unique TCRbeta CDR3 rearrangement, sequence reads were collapsed and filtered. For each sample, productive Simpson clonality was calculated by taking the square root of Simpson's diversity index across productive rearrangements. Sourced from immuneACCESS, this table was stored by TCRdb with only in-frame sequences that have V and J called. A share of the clones is absent; for the studies checked, an unresolved V gene accounts for under half, and the remainder has no known explanation. V and J calls and clone size come straight from that table; D and trimming were deduced from the DNA. The sample yields about 300,000 clones; 80% to 90% were counted once. Together, the top ten hold 1% to 1.5% of the sample.

The chain is encoded by TRBV5-4 joined to TRBJ2-7; TRBD1 aligns with 8 central bases. The sample taken for sequencing was peripheral blood. This TCR derives from a woman in her 50s with acute or convalescent COVID-19. The nucleotide sequence reads as follows: TGTGCCAGCAGCTATACGGACAGGGCGGGCGAGCAGTACTTC. Translated, this is CASSYTDRAGEQYF.